One sample yielded the 4 T cell receptor beta chains listed below, sequenced in a study of T cell responses to AZD1222 COVID-19 vaccine. Only in-frame clones appear in the TCRdb table, and some are missing; sequencing was by immunoSEQ multiplex PCR. Of more than 95,000 clones listed, 92% are singletons. Sample: peripheral blood, taken on day 0 of AZD1222 vaccination. These receptors were obtained from an adult in good health.

The CDR3 sequence: CATSDSGGSTYEQYF. CDR3 DNA sequence: TGTGCCACCAGTGATTCAGGGGGTTCTACCTACGAGCAGTACTTC. This chain uses TRBV24-1 with TRBJ2-7, with 7 positions matching TRBD1. V trimming: 2 bases; J trimming: 2 bases; junction bases outside the gene matches: 5. This CDR3 comprises 15 residues. Germline V gene sequence: CDR1 KGHDR, CDR2 SFDVKD.

The J gene is TRBJ2-5, the V gene TRBV4-2, with D possibly being TRBD2 (5 bases). V lost 0 bases, J lost 4 bases, and 9 bases lay in between. Germline V gene sequence: CDR1 LGHNA, CDR2 YNFKEQ. The CDR3 is 14 amino acids. CDR3 loop: CASSQELAGETQYF. As DNA, the CDR3 is TGTGCCAGCAGCCAAGAGCTAGCTGGAGAGACCCAGTACTTC.

CDR3 loop: CASSETGIGEQFF. The CDR3 bases are TGTGCCAGCAGTGAGACCGGGATCGGTGAGCAGTTCTTC. The V call is TRBV6-1, the J call TRBJ2-1, with TRBD2 as a possible D gene (5 bases). Trimming stripped 3 bases from V and 9 bases from J, with 12 bases between. CDR1 and CDR2 (germline): MNHNS, SASEGT. This CDR3 is 13 amino acids long.

The chain recombines TRBV27 with TRBJ1-1; D is undetermined. CDR1 is MNHEY, CDR2 SMNVEV, per germline (reference sequence). This CDR3 contains 11 residues. V was clipped by 6 bases and J by 5 bases, with 7 bases between them. CDR3 in amino acids: CASRRGTEAFF. The CDR3 DNA sequence: TGTGCCAGCAGACGAGGGACTGAAGCTTTCTTT.